This record concerns one T cell receptor beta chain sequence. The data originate from a study of T cell changes during pregnancy in multiple sclerosis. V was pared by 4 bases and J by 2 bases, with 12 bases between. Germline V gene data show CDR1 as SGDLS and CDR2 as YYNGEE. This CDR3 has 14 residues. The method was immunoSEQ multiplex PCR; TCRdb's version includes in-frame clones alone and lacks a portion of them. This table has some 76,000 clones, about nine tenths appearing once. This sequence joins TRBV9 and TRBJ1-1; D gene unclear. The sequencing here drew on CD4+ T cells from peripheral blood mononuclear cells, taken after pregnancy. This TCR came from a female donor with multiple sclerosis, enrolled in a pregnancy study. The CDR3, as DNA: TGTGCCAGCAGCCCTCGCCAGTCCAACACTGAAGCTTTCTTT. This translates into CASSPRQSNTEAFF.